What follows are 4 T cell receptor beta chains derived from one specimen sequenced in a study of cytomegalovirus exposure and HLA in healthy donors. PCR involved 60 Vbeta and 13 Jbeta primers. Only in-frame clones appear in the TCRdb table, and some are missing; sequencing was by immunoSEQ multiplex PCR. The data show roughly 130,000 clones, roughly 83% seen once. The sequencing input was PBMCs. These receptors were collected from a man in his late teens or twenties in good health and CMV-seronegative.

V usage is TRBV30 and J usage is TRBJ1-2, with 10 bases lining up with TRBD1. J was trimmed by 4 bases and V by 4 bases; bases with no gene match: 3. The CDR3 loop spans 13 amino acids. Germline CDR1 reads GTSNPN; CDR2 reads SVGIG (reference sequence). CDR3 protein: CAWIRDRGYGYTF. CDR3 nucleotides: TGTGCCTGGATCCGGGACAGGGGCTATGGCTACACCTTC.

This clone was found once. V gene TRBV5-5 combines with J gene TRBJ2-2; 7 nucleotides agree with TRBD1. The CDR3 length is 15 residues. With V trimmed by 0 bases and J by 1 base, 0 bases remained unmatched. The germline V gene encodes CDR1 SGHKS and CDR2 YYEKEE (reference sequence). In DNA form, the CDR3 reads TGTGCCAGCAGCTTGGGACAGGGGAACACCGGGGAGCTGTTTTTT. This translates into CASSLGQGNTGELFF.

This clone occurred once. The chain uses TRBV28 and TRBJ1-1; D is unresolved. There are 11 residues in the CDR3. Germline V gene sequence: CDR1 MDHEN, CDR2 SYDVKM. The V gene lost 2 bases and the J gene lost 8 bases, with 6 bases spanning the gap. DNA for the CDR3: TGTGCCAGCAGTTTAGGCGGGGAAGCTTTCTTT. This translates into CASSLGGEAFF.

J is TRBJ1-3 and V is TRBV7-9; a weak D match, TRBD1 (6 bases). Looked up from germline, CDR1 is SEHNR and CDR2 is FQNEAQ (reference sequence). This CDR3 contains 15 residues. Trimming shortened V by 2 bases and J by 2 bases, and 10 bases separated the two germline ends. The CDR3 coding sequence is TGTGCCAGCAGCTTAACAGGGTCGGCTGGAAACACCATATATTTT. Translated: CASSLTGSAGNTIYF.